The 24 T cell receptor beta chains given below trace back to one sample, sequenced in a study of Tregs in tolerant kidney transplant recipients. Profiling relied on immunoSEQ multiplex PCR, and the TCRdb table lists in-frame clones only, not all of them. The profile shows about 77,000 clones, 95% to 98% of them singletons. Source: CD4+ T cells from blood, taken before the transplant. These receptors were collected from a human donor who received a combined kidney and bone marrow transplant.

The V gene is TRBV7-6, the J gene TRBJ2-1, with 10 bases fitting TRBD2. The CDR3 is 15 residues long. V lost 3 bases and J lost 9; bases outside the gene matches: 8. Germline assignment: CDR1 SGHVS and CDR2 FNYEAQ. CDR3 sequence: CASSFSGRGSGEQFF. CDR3 DNA: TGTGCCAGCAGCTTCAGCGGGAGGGGATCGGGTGAGCAGTTCTTC.

The V gene is TRBV7-2, the J gene TRBJ2-1, with D possibly being TRBD1 (5 bases). Per the germline V gene, CDR1 is SGHTA and CDR2 is FQGNSA. CDR3 size: 15 residues. Trimming cost V 5 bases and J 4 bases, with 15 bases left between them. CDR3 coding DNA: TGTGCCAGCAGCCTTGGGGCAGGCGTTTACAATGAGCAGTTCTTC. Amino acid sequence: CASSLGAGVYNEQFF.

This clone appeared once. The chain recombines TRBV9 with TRBJ2-7; weak D call: TRBD2 (6 bases). Per germline, CDR1 SGDLS and CDR2 YYNGEE. CDR3 length: 14 amino acids. V shed 3 bases and J shed 6 bases, with 16 bases lying between them. The CDR3 nucleotides read TGTGCCAGCAGCGCCGGGGAGGCTAGGGTCGAGCAGTACTTC. It encodes CASSAGEARVEQYF.

This sequence joins TRBV9 and TRBJ2-7; TRBD2 agrees at 7 bases. This CDR3 is 16 amino acids long. The V and J ends lost 4 bases and 3 bases, in that order; junction bases with no gene match: 13. Germline V gives CDR1 SGDLS, CDR2 YYNGEE. The CDR3 DNA reads TGTGCCAGCAGCCCCCAGGGACTACAACCATTCTACGAGCAGTACTTC. Its protein is CASSPQGLQPFYEQYF.

This chain joins TRBV5-1 and TRBJ2-3, with 12 bases fitting TRBD2. Losses at the gene ends were 0 bases for V and 0 bases for J; bases not matched to a gene: 5. The CDR3 consists of 18 residues. CDR1 and CDR2 (germline): SGHRS, YFSETQ. CDR3 coding DNA: TGCGCCAGCAGCTTGGAGCTAGCGGGAGGGCTTAGCACAGATACGCAGTATTTT. This codes for CASSLELAGGLSTDTQYF. The full variable domain, completed using reference TRBV5-1 and TRBJ2-3, is KAGVTQTPRYLIKTRGQQVTLSCSPISGHRSVSWYQQTPGQGLQFLFEYFSETQRNKGNFPGRFSGRQFSNSRSEMNVSTLELGDSALYLCASSLELAGGLSTDTQYFGPGTRLTVL.

CDR3 nucleotide sequence: TGTGCCAGCAGCTTACTTAGCGGGAACACAGATACGCAGTATTTT. It yields the protein CASSLLSGNTDTQYF. The chain combines TRBV5-5 with TRBJ2-3; TRBD2 agrees at 8 bases. CDR1 SGHKS and CDR2 YYEKEE come from the germline V gene (reference sequence). Losses at the gene ends were 2 bases for V and 2 bases for J; bases not matched to a gene: 4. The CDR3 has 15 amino acids.

The V and J genes are TRBV6-1 and TRBJ2-1; 9 bases match TRBD1. The germline V gene has CDR1 MNHNS and CDR2 SASEGT. The CDR3 loop spans 14 amino acids. Trimming at V came to 10 bases and at J to 8 bases, leaving 12 bases not matched to a gene. CDR3 sequence reads: CANSRTGVEDEQFF. As DNA, the CDR3 is TGTGCCAACTCCAGGACAGGGGTTGAGGATGAGCAGTTCTTC.

This rearrangement joins TRBV29-1 to TRBJ2-5; TRBD1 is a possible D gene (5 bases). The CDR3 totals 14 residues. Germline CDR1 and CDR2: SQVTM and ANQGSEA. The ends were cut back, 4 bases at V and 9 bases at J, with 21 bases in the middle. In DNA, the CDR3 is TGCAGCGTTGTAGGGATTCAGGACATTATGGCCCAGTACTTC. Encoded protein: CSVVGIQDIMAQYF.

The chain carries TRBV29-1 and TRBJ1-1, with 9 bases identical to TRBD1. There are 12 residues in the CDR3. Trimming took 7 bases from V and 1 from J; bases not matched to a gene: 1. The germline CDR1 and CDR2 sequences are SQVTM and ANQGSEA. CDR3 residues: CSADRGNTEAFF. The CDR3 nucleotides are TGCAGCGCGGACAGGGGGAACACTGAAGCTTTCTTT.

The rearrangement joins TRBV11-2 to TRBJ2-7; TRBD1 might be the D (5 bases). V was pared by 7 bases and J by 3 bases, with 25 bases between. The CDR3 loop spans 17 amino acids. Germline CDR1 SGHAT, CDR2 FQNNGV. The CDR3 DNA is TGTGCCAGCACCTCCAGGACCTCAGTCCTTAGGGGCTACGAGCAGTACTTC. Protein: CASTSRTSVLRGYEQYF.

The V and J genes are TRBV28 and TRBJ2-5, with 10 positions matching TRBD2. The germline CDR1 and CDR2 sequences are MDHEN and SYDVKM. There are 15 residues in the CDR3. V lost 5 bases to trimming and J lost 3 bases; unmatched junction nucleotides: 6. CDR3 sequence (DNA): TGTGCCAGCAGTCCGCCCACTAGCGGGGAAGAGACCCAGTACTTC. Translating gives CASSPPTSGEETQYF.

The rearrangement uses TRBV18 and TRBJ2-3, with D perhaps TRBD1 (6 bases). V lost 4 bases and J lost 1, with 9 bases in between. This CDR3 region has 14 residues. Per the germline V gene, CDR1 is KGHSH and CDR2 is LQKENI. CDR3 protein: CASSRPGGTDTQYF. CDR3 DNA sequence: TGTGCCAGCTCACGTCCAGGGGGCACAGATACGCAGTATTTT.

The V gene is TRBV5-1, the J gene TRBJ1-4; TRBD1 matches 7 bases. Germline-derived CDR1 and CDR2 are SGHRS and YFSETQ. The CDR3 contains 14 residues. V gave up 4 bases and J gave up 6 bases; unmatched junction bases: 6. The CDR3 is CASSPLGTDEKLFF. The CDR3 DNA reads TGCGCCAGCAGCCCGCTGGGGACAGATGAAAAACTGTTTTTT.

V and J are TRBV30 and TRBJ1-5; 7 bases align to TRBD1. Germline values: CDR1 GTSNPN, CDR2 SVGIG (reference sequence). V was pared by 3 bases and J by 2 bases, with 1 base of the junction left unmatched. There are 13 residues in the CDR3. The CDR3 DNA sequence: TGTGCCTGGAGAACAGGGGGCAATCAGCCCCAGCATTTT. It translates to CAWRTGGNQPQHF.

The chain joins TRBV4-3 to TRBJ1-1; D gene unclear. Germline values: CDR1 LGHNA, CDR2 YSLEER. The CDR3 covers 15 residues. The germline V and J ends were trimmed by 0 bases and 5 bases, with 13 bases remaining between them. CDR3 in DNA: TGCGCCAGCAGCCAAGATCCCACCTACGGGACTGAAGCTTTCTTT. Translated: CASSQDPTYGTEAFF.

The chain has TRBV18 and TRBJ2-5, with TRBD1 matching 8 bases. Germline CDR1 reads KGHSH; CDR2 reads LQKENI. With V trimmed by 3 bases and J by 7 bases, 16 bases remained unmatched. The CDR3 loop spans 17 amino acids. The CDR3 loop is CASSPPYLDRALGTQYF. CDR3 DNA: TGTGCCAGCTCACCTCCCTATTTGGACAGGGCCTTGGGGACCCAGTACTTC.

The chain employs TRBV5-4 and TRBJ2-3; 11 positions match TRBD2. The CDR3 length is 15 residues. The germline gives CDR1 SGHNT, CDR2 YYREEE (reference sequence). V lost 4 bases to trimming and J lost 2 bases; unmatched junction nucleotides: 3. The CDR3 DNA reads TGTGCCAGCAGCCTGACTAGCGGGGTCACAGATACGCAGTATTTT. Translation: CASSLTSGVTDTQYF.

The chain employs TRBV10-3 and TRBJ2-3; D may be TRBD1 (5 bases). CDR3 size: 14 residues. Trimming removed 4 bases at V and 3 bases at J, with 11 bases between. Germline loops: CDR1 ENHRY, CDR2 SYGVKD. CDR3 in DNA: TGTGCCATCAGTGGACAGCCCTCTACAGATACGCAGTATTTT. Its protein is CAISGQPSTDTQYF.

The chain is built from TRBV5-4 and TRBJ1-1; a possible D gene is TRBD1 (6 bases). V shed 2 bases and J shed 1 base, with 12 bases lying between them. Germline V gene lookup returns CDR1 SGHNT and CDR2 YYREEE (reference sequence). CDR3 length equals 15 residues. The CDR3, as DNA: TGTGCCAGCAGCTTCGGGGGAGGGGGGAACACTGAAGCTTTCTTT. Residues: CASSFGGGGNTEAFF.

CDR3 residues: CSGVLRETQYF. The CDR3, as DNA: TGCAGTGGGGTCTTGCGGGAGACCCAGTACTTC. The chain joins TRBV20-1 to TRBJ2-5; D is unclear. V was pared by 7 bases and J by 5 bases, with 11 bases between. The CDR3 length is 11 residues. Per the germline V gene, CDR1 is DFQATT and CDR2 is SNEGSKA (reference sequence).

The V and J genes are TRBV30 and TRBJ1-5; D is undetermined. The germline V and J ends were trimmed by 5 bases and 4 bases, with 12 bases remaining between them. Germline CDR1 is GTSNPN and CDR2 is SVGIG (reference sequence). This CDR3 region has 13 residues. The CDR3 sequence: CAWAPSRNQPQHF. The CDR3 bases are TGTGCCTGGGCGCCGTCTCGGAATCAGCCCCAGCATTTT.

The chain is built from TRBV7-9 and TRBJ1-1, with D possibly being TRBD1 (6 bases). From germline, CDR1 is SEHNR and CDR2 FQNEAQ (reference sequence). V was trimmed by 6 bases and J by 7 bases, leaving 15 bases between them. The CDR3 loop spans 13 amino acids. The CDR3 region has the DNA TGTGCCAGCAGTCCCCGGGGGGCTAATGAAGCTTTCTTT. This sequence encodes CASSPRGANEAFF. Filled out from reference TRBV7-9 and TRBJ1-1, the complete variable domain reads DTGVSQNPRHKITKRGQNVTFRCDPISEHNRLYWYRQTLGQGPEFLTYFQNEAQLEKSRLLSDRFSAERPKGSFSTLEIQRTEQGDSAMYLCASSPRGANEAFFGQGTRLTVV.

This sequence joins TRBV2 and TRBJ1-6; 9 positions match TRBD1. V lost 6 bases to trimming and J lost 0 bases; unmatched junction nucleotides: 3. The CDR3 totals 16 residues. The germline CDR1 and CDR2 sequences are SNHLY and FYNNEI. CDR3 DNA sequence: TGTGCCAGCAGGGGGACAGGGAGCTCCTATAATTCACCCCTCCACTTT. Translated, it gives CASRGTGSSYNSPLHF. Drawing the rest from reference TRBV2 and TRBJ1-6, the complete variable domain is EPEVTQTPSHQVTQMGQEVILRCVPISNHLYFYWYRQILGQKVEFLVSFYNNEISEKSEIFDDQFSVERPDGSNFTLKIRSTKLEDSAMYFCASRGTGSSYNSPLHFGNGTRLTVT.

The chain uses TRBV7-2 and TRBJ2-3; D might be TRBD1 (5 bases). CDR1 SGHTA and CDR2 FQGNSA come from the germline V gene. Trimming cost V 1 base and J 1 base, with 6 bases left between them. The CDR3 extends over 14 amino acids. This chain's CDR3 is CASSLGRGTDTQYF. Written as DNA, the CDR3 is TGTGCCAGCAGCTTAGGCAGGGGCACAGATACGCAGTATTTT.